This T cell receptor (beta chain) was profiled in a study of Ad26.COV2.S vaccination and SARS-CoV-2 variants. Study results and limitations: It is possible that the TCR breadth and depth analyses underestimated the total T cell responses. Considerable breadth of spike-specific CD8+ and CD4+ T cell responses has reportedly been documented following vaccination. Measurement of non-spike TCR breadth gave similar results in vaccine and placebo recipients.

Worth noting for this clone: The target antigen is unknown.

This table comes from immunoSEQ multiplex PCR, and its TCRdb copy is limited to in-frame clones, with some not included. The sample lists 350,000 to 450,000 clones; roughly nine tenths were seen once. Per the germline V gene, CDR1 is MNHEY and CDR2 is SVGEGT. The V gene lost 2 bases and the J gene lost 3 bases, with 8 bases spanning the gap. CDR3 length: 13 residues. The sample here was peripheral blood, taken after recovery from COVID-19. The sequence was collected from a human donor who had recovered from COVID-19. The V gene is TRBV6-2 or TRBV6-3, the J gene TRBJ2-7, with no clear D. The CDR3 DNA sequence: TGTGCCAGCAGTTACCCTCAGAACTACGAGCAGTACTTC. The encoded protein is CASSYPQNYEQYF.